The 14 T cell receptor beta chains reported below all come from one sample, sequenced in a study of control samples from healthy donors and cancer patients. Only in-frame clones appear in the TCRdb table, and some are missing; sequencing was by immunoSEQ multiplex PCR. There are 180,000 or so clones in the sample; roughly 93% occur only once, and approximately 4% lies in the top ten. Input material: blood. The receptors derive from a woman in her sixties in good health.

The rearrangement joins TRBV12-5 to TRBJ2-1; tentative D call: TRBD2 (6 bases). The CDR3 length is 17 residues. Germline CDR1 LGHNT, CDR2 FRNRAP. Trimming took 2 bases from V and 0 from J, leaving 14 bases between them. The CDR3 loop reads CASGLKRDWSSYNEQFF. The CDR3 nucleotides are TGTGCTAGTGGTTTGAAACGGGACTGGAGCTCCTACAATGAGCAGTTCTTC.

The chain joins TRBV7-2 to TRBJ2-1; D gene uncertain. The V and J ends lost 5 bases and 3 bases respectively, with 11 bases between them. Germline CDR1 SGHTA, CDR2 FQGNSA. This CDR3 spans 14 amino acids. The CDR3 bases are TGTGCCAGCAGCACATCGGGCCTCTACAATGAGCAGTTCTTC. It encodes CASSTSGLYNEQFF.

The chain carries TRBV5-6 and TRBJ2-3; D is unresolved. V was clipped by 0 bases and J by 2 bases, with 10 bases between them. Per germline, CDR1 SGHDT and CDR2 YYEEEE. The CDR3 length is 15 residues. CDR3 nucleotide sequence: TGTGCCAGCAGCTTGGTTGGTACCGCCACAGATACGCAGTATTTT. It encodes CASSLVGTATDTQYF.

J is TRBJ2-5 and V is TRBV5-6; TRBD1 might be the D (6 bases). The V gene's germline CDR1 is SGHDT and CDR2 YYEEEE. CDR3 length: 13 amino acids. Trimming removed 1 base from V and 4 bases from J, with 8 bases in between. The CDR3 sequence is CASSLSGVETQYF. CDR3 DNA: TGTGCCAGCAGCTTGTCAGGGGTAGAGACCCAGTACTTC.

The gene calls are TRBV27 and TRBJ1-3; D call uncertain. The V end was cut by 4 bases, the J end by 0 bases, with 7 bases between. From germline, CDR1 is MNHEY and CDR2 SMNVEV (reference sequence). The CDR3 spans 14 residues. Here the CDR3 reads CASSSDYSGNTIYF. DNA for the CDR3: TGTGCCAGCAGTTCCGACTACTCTGGAAACACCATATATTTT.

The sample holds one count of this clone. J is TRBJ2-1 and V is TRBV7-9, with D unresolved. The CDR3 extends over 14 amino acids. CDR1 and CDR2 from the germline V gene are SEHNR and FQNEAQ (reference sequence). Trimming cost V 5 bases and J 5 bases, with 13 bases left between them. The DNA for the CDR3 is TGTGCCAGCAGCCGCGTCCAGTCCCACAATGAGCAGTTCTTC. Its protein product is CASSRVQSHNEQFF. Together with reference TRBV7-9 and TRBJ2-1, the CDR3 gives the full variable domain: DTGVSQNPRHKITKRGQNVTFRCDPISEHNRLYWYRQTLGQGPEFLTYFQNEAQLEKSRLLSDRFSAERPKGSFSTLEIQRTEQGDSAMYLCASSRVQSHNEQFFGPGTRLTVL.

A few counts support this clone. The V and J genes are TRBV6-5 and TRBJ1-2; 8 bases are shared with TRBD1. After removal of 7 bases from V and 8 bases from J, the junction contained 15 bases not matched to a gene. The V gene's germline CDR1 is MNHEY and CDR2 SVGAGI. The CDR3 runs to 15 residues. The CDR3: CASISDRGLREGYTF. The DNA for the CDR3 is TGTGCCAGCATCTCCGACAGGGGACTACGGGAGGGCTACACCTTC.

About this clone itself: An end of the junction does not agree with germline; a read error may underlie this. Other DNA sequences within the sample encode an identical CDR3. The chain links TRBV15 to TRBJ1-2, with D possibly being TRBD1 (5 bases). CDR1 and CDR2 (germline): LNHNV, YYDKDF (reference sequence). The CDR3 has 16 residues. The CDR3 protein is CATSRDKVGPNYGYTF. Here the CDR3 DNA reads TGTGCCACCAGCAGAGACAAAGTGGGACCGAACTATGGTTACACCTTC.

This chain uses TRBV2 with TRBJ2-3, with 8 bases lining up with TRBD2. The CDR3 has 13 residues. Germline CDR1 and CDR2: SNHLY and FYNNEI. The J segment lost 7 bases and the V segment lost 5 bases, leaving 5 bases of the junction unmatched. The CDR3 coding sequence is TGTGCCAGCAGTAGCGGGGGTTGGAATACGCAGTATTTT. Translation gives CASSSGGWNTQYF.

V usage is TRBV5-4 and J usage is TRBJ1-1; D not resolved. The CDR3 has 14 residues. Germline V gene data show CDR1 as SGHNT and CDR2 as YYREEE (reference sequence). V was cut by 0 bases and J by 5 bases, with 11 bases left in between. The CDR3 reads CASSLESRKTEAFF. The CDR3, as DNA: TGTGCCAGCAGCTTGGAGTCTCGTAAGACTGAAGCTTTCTTT.

The V call is TRBV7-8, the J call TRBJ1-5; TRBD1 is a possible D gene (5 bases). CDR1 SGHVS and CDR2 FQNEAQ come from the germline V gene. This CDR3 is built from 14 residues. V lost 5 bases and J lost 0, with 8 bases in between. The CDR3 region has the DNA TGTGCCAGCAGCCAACAGGATAGCAATCAGCCCCAGCATTTT. It codes for CASSQQDSNQPQHF.

This chain joins TRBV20-1 and TRBJ1-1; D not resolved. Germline assignment: CDR1 DFQATT and CDR2 SNEGSKA (reference sequence). CDR3 size: 15 residues. Between the trimmed V and J ends, which lost 3 bases and 4 bases, there was a span of 18 bases. In DNA, the CDR3 is TGCAGTGCTAGTGCCCACCTCCCAGGCATCACTGAAGCTTTCTTT. This sequence encodes CSASAHLPGITEAFF.

The chain is built from TRBV5-1 and TRBJ1-1; no clear D. Germline loops: CDR1 SGHRS, CDR2 YFSETQ. The CDR3 is 13 residues long. The germline V and J ends were trimmed by 2 bases and 4 bases, with 9 bases remaining between them. CDR3: CASSFREGTEAFF. As DNA, the CDR3 is TGCGCCAGCAGCTTTCGGGAGGGCACTGAAGCTTTCTTT.

This clone was detected once. The gene calls are TRBV18 and TRBJ1-6; unclear D gene. CDR1 KGHSH and CDR2 LQKENI come from the germline V gene. This CDR3 is 14 amino acids long. Between the trimmed V and J ends, which lost 2 bases and 7 bases, there was a span of 9 bases. CDR3 protein: CASSPEGGNSPLHF. CDR3 nucleotide sequence: TGTGCCAGCTCACCAGAGGGCGGAAATTCACCCCTCCACTTT. Supplemented by reference TRBV18 and TRBJ1-6, the full variable domain reads NAGVMQNPRHLVRRRGQEARLRCSPMKGHSHVYWYRQLPEEGLKFMVYLQKENIIDESGMPKERFSAEFPKEGPSILRIQQVVRGDSAAYFCASSPEGGNSPLHFGNGTRLTVT.